This T cell receptor (beta chain) was sequenced during a study of blood T cells in healthy people across ages. Germline V gene data show CDR1 as SGHRS and CDR2 as YFSETQ. V lost 2 bases and J lost 2, with 10 bases in between. This CDR3 contains 15 residues. A second PCR of 7 to 11 cycles used a sample-barcoded 5' primer and a J-beta primer mix. TCRdb analysed the 5' RACE reads with MiXCR anew, one entry per CDR3 protein. The table records hundreds of thousands of distinct CDR3 sequences, 40% to 60% of them present only once. In its sample, this clonotype was seen many times. V and J are TRBV5-1 and TRBJ2-2; TRBD1 is a possible D gene (6 bases). This TCR derives from a man in his thirties or forties in good health. Sequencing used blood. CDR3 protein: CASSLGGANTGELFF. The CDR3, as DNA: TGCGCCAGCAGCTTAGGGGGAGCCAACACCGGGGAGCTGTTTTTT.